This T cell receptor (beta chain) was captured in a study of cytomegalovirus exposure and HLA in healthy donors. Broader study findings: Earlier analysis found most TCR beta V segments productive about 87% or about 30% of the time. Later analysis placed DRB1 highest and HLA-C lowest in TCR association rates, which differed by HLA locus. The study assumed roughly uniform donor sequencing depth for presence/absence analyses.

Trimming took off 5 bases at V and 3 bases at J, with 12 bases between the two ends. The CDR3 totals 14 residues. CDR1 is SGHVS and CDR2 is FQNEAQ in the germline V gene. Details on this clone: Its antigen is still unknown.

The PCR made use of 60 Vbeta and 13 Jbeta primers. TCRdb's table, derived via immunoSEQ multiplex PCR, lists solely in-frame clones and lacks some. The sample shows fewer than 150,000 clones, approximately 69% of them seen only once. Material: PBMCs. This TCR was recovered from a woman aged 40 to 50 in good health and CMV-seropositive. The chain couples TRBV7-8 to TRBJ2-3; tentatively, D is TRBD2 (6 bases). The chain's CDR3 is CASSPRDLTDTQYF. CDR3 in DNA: TGTGCCAGCAGCCCGAGGGACTTGACAGATACGCAGTATTTT.